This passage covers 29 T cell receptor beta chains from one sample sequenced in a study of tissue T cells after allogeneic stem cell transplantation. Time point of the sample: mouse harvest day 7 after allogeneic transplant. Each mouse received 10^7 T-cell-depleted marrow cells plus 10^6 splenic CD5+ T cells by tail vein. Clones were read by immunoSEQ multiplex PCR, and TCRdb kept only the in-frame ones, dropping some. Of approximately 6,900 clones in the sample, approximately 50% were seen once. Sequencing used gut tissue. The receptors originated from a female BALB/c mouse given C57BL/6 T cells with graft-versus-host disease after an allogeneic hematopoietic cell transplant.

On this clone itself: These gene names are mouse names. The CDR3 loop is CASSTGTGGYEQYF. The part of the CDR3 DNA that was read is TGTGCCAGCAGCACCGGGACTGGGGGTTATGAACAGTAC. The V gene is TRBV14, the J gene TRBJ2-7; TRBD2 matches 11 bases. The sequence runs out 1 residue before the end of the CDR3; the remainder is reconstructed from the germline J gene. V dropped 5 bases and J dropped 4; count of bases not matched to a gene: 5. The length of the CDR3 is 14 residues. The germline gives CDR1 SGHDT, CDR2 FRDEAV.

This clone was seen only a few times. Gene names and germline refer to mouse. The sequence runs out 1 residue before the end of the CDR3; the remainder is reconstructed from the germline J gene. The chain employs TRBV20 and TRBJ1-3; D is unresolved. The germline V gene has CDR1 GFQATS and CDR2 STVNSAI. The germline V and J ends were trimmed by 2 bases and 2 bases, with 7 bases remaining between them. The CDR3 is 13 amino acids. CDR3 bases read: TGTGGTGCTAGGAAGGGAGCTGGAAATACGCTCTAT. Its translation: CGARKGAGNTLY. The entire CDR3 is CGARKGAGNTLYF.

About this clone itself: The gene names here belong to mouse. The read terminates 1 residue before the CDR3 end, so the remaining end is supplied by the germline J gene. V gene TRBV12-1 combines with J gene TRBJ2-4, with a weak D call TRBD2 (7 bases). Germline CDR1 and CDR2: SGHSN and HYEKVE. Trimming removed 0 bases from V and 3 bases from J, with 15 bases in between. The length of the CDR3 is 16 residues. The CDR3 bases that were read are TGTGCCAGCTCTCTCCGGCTGGGGGCTAGCCAAAACACCTTGTAC. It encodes CASSLRLGASQNTLY. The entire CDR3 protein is CASSLRLGASQNTLYF.

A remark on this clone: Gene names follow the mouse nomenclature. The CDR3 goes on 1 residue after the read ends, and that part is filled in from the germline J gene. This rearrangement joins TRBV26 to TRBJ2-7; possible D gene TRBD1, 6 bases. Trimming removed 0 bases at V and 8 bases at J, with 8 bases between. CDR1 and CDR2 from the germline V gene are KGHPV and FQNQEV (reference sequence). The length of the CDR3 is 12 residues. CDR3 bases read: TGTGCCAGCAGTCTGTCGGGACAAAAACAGTAC. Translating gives CASSLSGQKQY. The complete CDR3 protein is CASSLSGQKQYF. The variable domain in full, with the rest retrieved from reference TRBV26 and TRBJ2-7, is NSKVIQTPRYLVKGQGQKAKMRCIPEKGHPVVFWYQQNKNNEFKFLINFQNQEVLQQIDMTEKRFSAECPSNSPCSLEIQSSEAGDSALYLCASSLSGQKQYFGPGTRLTVL.

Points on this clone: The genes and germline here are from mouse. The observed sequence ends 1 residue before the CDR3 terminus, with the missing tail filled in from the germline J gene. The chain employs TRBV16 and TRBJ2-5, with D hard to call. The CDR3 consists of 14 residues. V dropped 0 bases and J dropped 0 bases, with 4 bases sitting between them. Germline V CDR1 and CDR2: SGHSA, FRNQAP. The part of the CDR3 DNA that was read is TGTGCAAGCAGCTTAGACAGTAACCAAGACACCCAGTAC. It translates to CASSLDSNQDTQY. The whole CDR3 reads CASSLDSNQDTQYF.

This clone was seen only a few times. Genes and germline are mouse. CDR3 DNA (partial): TGTGCCAGCAGTCGGGACAGGGGTGCTGAGCAGTTC. Amino acids: CASSRDRGAEQF. The whole CDR3 is CASSRDRGAEQFF. V gene TRBV15 combines with J gene TRBJ2-1; TRBD1 matches 10 bases. The read ends 1 residue before the CDR3 terminus; that terminus is restored from the germline J gene. CDR1 SGHND and CDR2 FRSKSL come from the germline V gene. The CDR3 has 13 residues. V gave up 5 bases and J gave up 6 bases; unmatched junction bases: 1.

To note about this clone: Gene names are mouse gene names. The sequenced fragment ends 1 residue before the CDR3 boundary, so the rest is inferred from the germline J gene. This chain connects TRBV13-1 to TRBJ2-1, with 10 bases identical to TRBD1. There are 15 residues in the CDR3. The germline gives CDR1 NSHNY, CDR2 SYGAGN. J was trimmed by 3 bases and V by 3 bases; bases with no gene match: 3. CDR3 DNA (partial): TGTGCCAGCAGTGGCGGGACAGGGGTCTATGCTGAGCAGTTC. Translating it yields CASSGGTGVYAEQF. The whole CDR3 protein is CASSGGTGVYAEQFF.

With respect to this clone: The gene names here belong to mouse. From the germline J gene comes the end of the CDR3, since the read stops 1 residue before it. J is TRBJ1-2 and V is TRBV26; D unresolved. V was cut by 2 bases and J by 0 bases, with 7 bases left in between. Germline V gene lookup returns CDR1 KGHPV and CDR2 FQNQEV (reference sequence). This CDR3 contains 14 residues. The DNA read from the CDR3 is TGTGCCAGCAGTCTGAACATTGCAAACTCCGACTACACC. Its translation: CASSLNIANSDYT. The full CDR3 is CASSLNIANSDYTF.

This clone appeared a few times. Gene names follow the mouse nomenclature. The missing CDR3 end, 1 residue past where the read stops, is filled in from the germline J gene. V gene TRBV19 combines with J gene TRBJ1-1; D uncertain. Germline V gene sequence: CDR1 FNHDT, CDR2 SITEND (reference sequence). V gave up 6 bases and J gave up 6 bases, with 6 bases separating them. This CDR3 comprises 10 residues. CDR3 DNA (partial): TGTGCCAGCACGGAGGCAGAAGTCTTC. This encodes CASTEAEVF. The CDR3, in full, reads CASTEAEVFF.

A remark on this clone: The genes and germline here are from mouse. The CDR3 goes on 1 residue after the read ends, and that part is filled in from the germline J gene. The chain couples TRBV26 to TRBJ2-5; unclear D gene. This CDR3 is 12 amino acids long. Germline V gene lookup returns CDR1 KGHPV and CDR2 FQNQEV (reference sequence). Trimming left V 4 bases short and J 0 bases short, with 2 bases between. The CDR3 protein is CASSPNQDTQYF. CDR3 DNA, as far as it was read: TGTGCCAGCAGTCCGAACCAAGACACCCAGTAC. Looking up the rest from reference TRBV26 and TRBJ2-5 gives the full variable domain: NSKVIQTPRYLVKGQGQKAKMRCIPEKGHPVVFWYQQNKNNEFKFLINFQNQEVLQQIDMTEKRFSAECPSNSPCSLEIQSSEAGDSALYLCASSPNQDTQYFGPGTRLLVL.

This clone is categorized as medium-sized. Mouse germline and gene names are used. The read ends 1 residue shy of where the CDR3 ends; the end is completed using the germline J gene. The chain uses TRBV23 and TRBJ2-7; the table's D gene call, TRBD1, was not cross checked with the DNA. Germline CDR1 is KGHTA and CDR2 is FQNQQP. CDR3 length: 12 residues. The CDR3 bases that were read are TGCTCCAGAAGGCAGGGGGGCTATGAACAGTAC. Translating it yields CSRRQGGYEQY. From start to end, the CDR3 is CSRRQGGYEQYF.

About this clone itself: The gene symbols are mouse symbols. The CDR3 bases that were read are TGCTCCAGCAGTCAATCATGGGACAGGGGGCGGCGAGTCTTC. Amino acid sequence: CSSSQSWDRGRRVF. In full, the CDR3 reads CSSSQSWDRGRRVFF. The chain joins TRBV23 to TRBJ1-1; the table assigns TRBD1, which was not confirmed against the DNA. The read terminates 1 residue before the CDR3 end, so the remaining end is supplied by the germline J gene. This CDR3 is 15 amino acids long. Germline V gives CDR1 KGHTA, CDR2 FQNQQP.

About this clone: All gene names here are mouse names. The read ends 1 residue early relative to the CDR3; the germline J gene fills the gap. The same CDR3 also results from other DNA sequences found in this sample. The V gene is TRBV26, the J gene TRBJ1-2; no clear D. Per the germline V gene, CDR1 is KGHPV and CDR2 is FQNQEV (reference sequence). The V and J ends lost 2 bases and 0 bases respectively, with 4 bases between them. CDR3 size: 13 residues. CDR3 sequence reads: CASSLGTNSDYTF. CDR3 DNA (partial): TGTGCCAGCAGTCTGGGGACAAACTCCGACTACACC.

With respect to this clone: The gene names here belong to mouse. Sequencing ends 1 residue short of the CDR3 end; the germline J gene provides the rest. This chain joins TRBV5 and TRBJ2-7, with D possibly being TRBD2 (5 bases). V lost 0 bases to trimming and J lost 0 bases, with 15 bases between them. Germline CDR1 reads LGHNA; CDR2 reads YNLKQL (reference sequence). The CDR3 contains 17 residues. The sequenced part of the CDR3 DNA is TGTGCCAGCAGCCAAGATCCGGTGGGGTTCCTCTCCTATGAACAGTAC. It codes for CASSQDPVGFLSYEQY. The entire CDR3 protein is CASSQDPVGFLSYEQYF.

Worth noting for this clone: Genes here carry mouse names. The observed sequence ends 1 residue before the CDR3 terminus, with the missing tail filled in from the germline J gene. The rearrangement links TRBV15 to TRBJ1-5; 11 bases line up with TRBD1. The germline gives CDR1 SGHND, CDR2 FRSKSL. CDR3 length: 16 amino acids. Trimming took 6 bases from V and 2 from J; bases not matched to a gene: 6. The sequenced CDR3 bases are TGTGCCAGCAGCTGGGACAGGGGGGGGGACAACCAGGCTCCGCTT. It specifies CASSWDRGGDNQAPL. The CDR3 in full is CASSWDRGGDNQAPLF.

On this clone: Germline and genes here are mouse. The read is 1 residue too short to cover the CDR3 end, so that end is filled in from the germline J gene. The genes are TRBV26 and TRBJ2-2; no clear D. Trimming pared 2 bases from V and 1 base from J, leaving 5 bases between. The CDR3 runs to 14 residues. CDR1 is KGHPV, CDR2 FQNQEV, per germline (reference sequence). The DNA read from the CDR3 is TGTGCCAGCAGTCTGGGCCAAAACACCGGGCAGCTCTAC. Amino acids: CASSLGQNTGQLY. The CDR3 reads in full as CASSLGQNTGQLYF.

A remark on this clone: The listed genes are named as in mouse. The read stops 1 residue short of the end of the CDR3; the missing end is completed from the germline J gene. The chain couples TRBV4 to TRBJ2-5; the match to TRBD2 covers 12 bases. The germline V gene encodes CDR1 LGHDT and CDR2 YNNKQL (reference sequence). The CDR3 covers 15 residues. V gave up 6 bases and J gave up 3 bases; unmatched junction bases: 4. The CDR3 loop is CASSRDWGAQDTQYF. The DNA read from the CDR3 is TGTGCCAGCAGTCGGGACTGGGGGGCACAAGACACCCAGTAC.

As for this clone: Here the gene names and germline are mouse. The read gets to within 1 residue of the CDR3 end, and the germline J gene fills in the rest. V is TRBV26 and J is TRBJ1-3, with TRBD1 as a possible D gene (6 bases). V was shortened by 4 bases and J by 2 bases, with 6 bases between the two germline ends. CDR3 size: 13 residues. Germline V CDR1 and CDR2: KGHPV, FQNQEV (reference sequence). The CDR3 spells CASSHRAGNTLYF. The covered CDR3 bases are TGTGCCAGCAGTCACAGGGCTGGAAATACGCTCTAT.

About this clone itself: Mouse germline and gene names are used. The CDR3 reads CASSLRDRGGNTLYF. The CDR3 DNA, read in part, is TGTGCCAGCAGTCTGCGGGACAGGGGGGGAAATACGCTCTAT. The rearrangement joins TRBV26 to TRBJ1-3; 11 nucleotides agree with TRBD1. The read terminates 1 residue before the CDR3 end, so the remaining end is supplied by the germline J gene. Germline CDR1 is KGHPV and CDR2 is FQNQEV (reference sequence). CDR3 length: 15 amino acids. V lost 2 bases, J lost 4 bases, and 1 base stayed unmatched.

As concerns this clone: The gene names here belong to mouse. The CDR3 region is CASSLWGGNTEVFF. The sequenced CDR3 bases are TGTGCCAGCAGTCTGTGGGGAGGTAACACAGAAGTCTTC. This chain links TRBV26 with TRBJ1-1; no definite D call. The CDR3 end lies 1 residue beyond the end of the read and is filled in from the germline J gene. The CDR3 consists of 14 residues. Germline V gives CDR1 KGHPV, CDR2 FQNQEV (reference sequence). Deletions cut 1 base from V and 2 bases from J, with 8 bases between. Supplemented by reference TRBV26 and TRBJ1-1, the full variable domain reads NSKVIQTPRYLVKGQGQKAKMRCIPEKGHPVVFWYQQNKNNEFKFLINFQNQEVLQQIDMTEKRFSAECPSNSPCSLEIQSSEAGDSALYLCASSLWGGNTEVFFGKGTRLTVV.

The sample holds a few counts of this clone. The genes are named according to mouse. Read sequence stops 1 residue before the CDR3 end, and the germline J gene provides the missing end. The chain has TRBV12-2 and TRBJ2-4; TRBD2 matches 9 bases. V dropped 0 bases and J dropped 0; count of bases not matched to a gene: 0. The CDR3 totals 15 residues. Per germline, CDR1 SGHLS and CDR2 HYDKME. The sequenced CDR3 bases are TGTGCCAGCTCTCTCGGGACTGGGAGTCAAAACACCTTGTAC. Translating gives CASSLGTGSQNTLY. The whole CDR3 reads CASSLGTGSQNTLYF.

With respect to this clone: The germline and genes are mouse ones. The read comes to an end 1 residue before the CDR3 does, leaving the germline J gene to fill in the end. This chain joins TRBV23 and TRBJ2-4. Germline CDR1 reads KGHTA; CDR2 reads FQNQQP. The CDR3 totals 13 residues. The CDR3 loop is CSSSLKSQNTLYF. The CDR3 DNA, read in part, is TGCTCCAGCAGTCTGAAGAGTCAAAACACCTTGTAC.

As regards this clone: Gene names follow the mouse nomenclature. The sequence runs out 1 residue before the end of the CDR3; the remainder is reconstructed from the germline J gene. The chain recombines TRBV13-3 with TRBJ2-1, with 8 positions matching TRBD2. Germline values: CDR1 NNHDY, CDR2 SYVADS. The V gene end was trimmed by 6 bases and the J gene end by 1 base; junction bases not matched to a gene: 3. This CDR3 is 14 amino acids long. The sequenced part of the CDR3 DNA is TGTGCCAGCAAGACTGGGGAAAACTATGCTGAGCAGTTC. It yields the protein CASKTGENYAEQF. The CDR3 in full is CASKTGENYAEQFF.

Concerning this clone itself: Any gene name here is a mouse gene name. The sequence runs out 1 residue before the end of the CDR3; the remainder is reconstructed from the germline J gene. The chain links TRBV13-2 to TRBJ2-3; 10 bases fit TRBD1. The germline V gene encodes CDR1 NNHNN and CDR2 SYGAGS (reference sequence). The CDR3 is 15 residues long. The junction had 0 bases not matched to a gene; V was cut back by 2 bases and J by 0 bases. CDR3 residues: CASGEGQGSAETLYF. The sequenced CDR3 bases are TGTGCCAGCGGTGAGGGACAGGGGAGTGCAGAAACGCTGTAT.

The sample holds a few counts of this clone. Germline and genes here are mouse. CDR3 bases read: TGTGCCAGCAGTCGATATAACAACCAGGCTCCGCTT. As protein: CASSRYNNQAPL. The full CDR3 reads CASSRYNNQAPLF. V gene TRBV26 combines with J gene TRBJ1-5; D is unresolved. The read terminates 1 residue ahead of where the CDR3 ends, so the germline J gene completes it. V lost 4 bases to trimming and J lost 0 bases, with 4 bases between them. The CDR3 runs to 13 residues. CDR1 is KGHPV and CDR2 is FQNQEV in the germline V gene (reference sequence).

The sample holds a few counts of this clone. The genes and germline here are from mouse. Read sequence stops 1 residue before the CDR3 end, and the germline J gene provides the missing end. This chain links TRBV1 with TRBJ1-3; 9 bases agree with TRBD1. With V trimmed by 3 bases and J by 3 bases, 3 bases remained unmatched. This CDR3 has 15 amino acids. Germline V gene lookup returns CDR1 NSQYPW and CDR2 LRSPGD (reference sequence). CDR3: CTCSARDRVGNTLYF. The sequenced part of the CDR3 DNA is TGCACCTGCAGTGCCCGGGACAGGGTTGGAAATACGCTCTAT.

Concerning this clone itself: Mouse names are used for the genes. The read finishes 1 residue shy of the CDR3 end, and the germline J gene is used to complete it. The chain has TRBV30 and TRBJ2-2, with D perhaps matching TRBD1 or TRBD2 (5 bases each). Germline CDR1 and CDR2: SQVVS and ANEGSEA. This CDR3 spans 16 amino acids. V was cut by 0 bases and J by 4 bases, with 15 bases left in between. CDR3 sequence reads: CSSRDGGARVTGQLYF. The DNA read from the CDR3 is TGTAGTTCTAGAGACGGAGGGGCGCGGGTCACCGGGCAGCTCTAC. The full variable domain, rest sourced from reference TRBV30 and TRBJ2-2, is SVLLYQKPNRDICQSGTSLKIQCVADSQVVSMFWYQQFQEQSLMLMATANEGSEATYESGFTKDKFPISRPNLTFSTLTVNNARPGDSSIYFCSSRDGGARVTGQLYFGEGSKLTVL.

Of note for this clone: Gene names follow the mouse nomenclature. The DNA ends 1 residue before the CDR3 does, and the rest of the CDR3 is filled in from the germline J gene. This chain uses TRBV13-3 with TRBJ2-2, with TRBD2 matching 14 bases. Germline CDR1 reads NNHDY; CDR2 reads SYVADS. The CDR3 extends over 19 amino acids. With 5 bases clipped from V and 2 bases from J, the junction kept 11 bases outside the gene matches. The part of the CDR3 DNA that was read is TGTGCCAGCAGGGACAGGCCGGGACTGGGGGGGCGCAACACCGGGCAGCTCTAC. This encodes CASRDRPGLGGRNTGQLY. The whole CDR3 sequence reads CASRDRPGLGGRNTGQLYF.

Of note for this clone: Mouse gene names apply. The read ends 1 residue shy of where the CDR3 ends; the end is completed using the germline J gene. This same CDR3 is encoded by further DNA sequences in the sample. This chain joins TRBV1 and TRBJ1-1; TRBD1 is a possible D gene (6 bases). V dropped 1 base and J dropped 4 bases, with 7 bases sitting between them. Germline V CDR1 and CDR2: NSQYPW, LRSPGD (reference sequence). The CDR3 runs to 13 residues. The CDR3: CTCSAGGGTEVFF. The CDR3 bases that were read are TGCACCTGCAGTGCAGGAGGGGGCACAGAAGTCTTC.